A selection of T cell receptor beta chains follows, all from one sample in a study of blood T cells in healthy people across ages. One entry per CDR3 protein, called by TCRdb with MiXCR from the 5' RACE reads. The table lists 700,000 to 900,000 distinct CDR3 sequences, 40% to 65% of them singletons. Sequenced input: blood. The receptor source for this set is a man older than 75 in good health. The CDR3 runs from the conserved cysteine through the conserved F or W. Fields, in order: clone size, D gene, V gene, J gene, CDR3 protein, CDR3 DNA. A D gene is named only where the DNA matches it firmly. Some rows have no size entry. The others give once, few or many, or a class for an expanded clone.

.	.	TRBV6-5	TRBJ1-2	CASKKGINYGYTF	TGTGCCAGCAAAAAGGGAATCAACTATGGCTACACCTTC
.	TRBD2	TRBV12-3/TRBV12-4	TRBJ2-1	CASSSSGGGSEQFF	TGTGCCAGCAGTTCTAGCGGGGGAGGCAGTGAGCAGTTCTTC
.	.	TRBV29-1	TRBJ2-2	CSVGRGVFTGELFF	TGCAGCGTTGGGAGGGGGGTCTTCACCGGGGAGCTGTTTTTT
.	TRBD2	TRBV20-1	TRBJ2-1	CSASLPRPGLAEVYNEQFF	TGCAGTGCTAGTTTGCCTAGACCGGGACTAGCGGAGGTCTACAATGAGCAGTTCTTC
.	.	TRBV11-2	TRBJ2-5	CASSLEGLRLLGTQYF	TGTGCCAGCAGCTTAGAGGGTCTGCGGCTCCTTGGGACCCAGTACTTC
.	.	TRBV10-3	TRBJ2-7	CAIARDRDSYEQYF	TGTGCCATCGCCCGGGACCGAGACTCCTACGAGCAGTACTTC
.	.	TRBV4-1	TRBJ1-4	CASSQGVGLDEKLFF	TGCGCCAGCAGCCAAGGGGTAGGCCTAGATGAAAAACTGTTTTTT
.	TRBD2	TRBV7-9	TRBJ2-7	CASSPGTNSSYEQYF	TGTGCCAGCAGCCCAGGGACTAACAGCTCCTACGAGCAGTACTTC
once	.	TRBV7-7	TRBJ2-1	CASSPIAVMGTPYNEQFF	TGTGCTAGCAGCCCGATAGCGGTTATGGGGACCCCCTACAATGAGCAGTTCTTC
.	.	TRBV3-1	TRBJ2-5	CASSQLLGIQTQYF	TGTGCCAGCAGCCAATTATTAGGGATACAGACCCAGTACTTC
.	.	TRBV30	TRBJ2-7	CAGNLGTGEQYF	TGTGCCGGGAACTTAGGGACCGGTGAGCAGTACTTC
.	.	TRBV20-1	TRBJ2-1	CSAWTYEQFF	TGCAGTGCTTGGACTTATGAGCAGTTCTTC
.	TRBD1	TRBV7-9	TRBJ1-4	CASSSYRGANEKLFF	TGTGCCAGCAGCTCCTACAGGGGGGCTAATGAAAAACTGTTTTTT
.	.	TRBV6-1	TRBJ2-3	CASSESDVPHRDAYF	TGTGCCAGCAGTGAATCCGACGTTCCGCACAGAGACGCGTATTTT
few	TRBD1	TRBV5-1	TRBJ2-4	CASSLAGTGPYGQYF	TGCGCCAGCAGCTTGGCCGGGACAGGGCCCTACGGGCAGTACTTC
.	TRBD1	TRBV6-6	TRBJ2-7	CASTMTGPHEQYF	TGTGCCAGCACCATGACAGGGCCACACGAGCAGTACTTC
.	.	TRBV15	TRBJ2-5	CATSGQKETQYF	TGTGCCACCAGTGGCCAGAAAGAGACCCAGTACTTC
.	.	TRBV20-1	TRBJ2-1	CSARVVTHEQFF	TGCAGTGCTAGAGTGGTTACCCATGAGCAGTTCTTC
.	.	TRBV12-3/TRBV12-4	TRBJ2-3	CASSGLAYTQYF	TGTGCCAGCAGTGGGCTCGCTTATACGCAGTATTTT
many	.	TRBV13	TRBJ2-1	CASSFPDQGNNEQFF	TGTGCCAGCAGCTTCCCCGATCAGGGAAACAATGAGCAGTTCTTC
once	.	TRBV6-1	TRBJ2-6	CASSVAWPSGANVLTF	TGTGCCAGCAGTGTTGCTTGGCCGTCTGGGGCCAACGTCCTGACTTTC
few	.	TRBV7-2	TRBJ1-2	CASSLDPAGYGYTF	TGTGCCAGCAGCTTAGACCCAGCCGGCTATGGCTACACCTTC
.	.	TRBV3-1	TRBJ1-5	CASSQEFGGNNQPQHF	TGTGCCAGCAGCCAAGAATTTGGAGGGAACAATCAGCCCCAGCATTTT
few	.	TRBV21-1	TRBJ2-5	CASSKGGLTGPRQETQYF	TGTGCCAGCAGCAAAGGAGGTCTGACCGGCCCCCGTCAAGAGACCCAGTACTTC
.	.	TRBV27	TRBJ1-1	CASSWTPNTEAFF	TGTGCCAGCAGTTGGACACCGAACACTGAAGCTTTCTTT
.	TRBD2	TRBV3-1	TRBJ2-4	CASSQELAGVKNIQYF	TGTGCCAGCAGCCAAGAACTAGCGGGAGTCAAAAACATTCAGTACTTC
few	TRBD1	TRBV7-3	TRBJ2-4	CASSTGTESIQYF	TGTGCCAGCAGCACCGGGACAGAGAGCATTCAGTACTTC
.	.	TRBV5-1	TRBJ2-7	CASNASPGLTYEQYF	TGCGCCAGCAACGCCTCGCCAGGCCTGACCTACGAGCAGTACTTC
.	TRBD2	TRBV2	TRBJ2-3	CASSDPGTSGRAYPDTQYF	TGTGCCAGCAGCGATCCGGGGACTAGCGGGAGGGCCTACCCAGATACGCAGTATTTT
.	.	TRBV7-2	TRBJ2-7	CASSLDSNYEQYF	TGTGCCAGCAGCCTGGACAGTAACTACGAGCAGTACTTC
.	TRBD2	TRBV20-1	TRBJ2-4	CSAQLAGGTKNIQYF	TGCAGTGCGCAACTAGCGGGAGGTACCAAAAACATTCAGTACTTC
.	TRBD1	TRBV12-3/TRBV12-4	TRBJ2-7	CASSSTRFDRGAYEQYF	TGTGCCAGCAGTTCCACCAGATTTGACAGGGGGGCCTACGAGCAGTACTTC
.	TRBD1	TRBV27	TRBJ2-7	CASYPGQGHSYEQYF	TGTGCCAGCTATCCGGGACAGGGGCACTCCTACGAGCAGTACTTC
.	TRBD2	TRBV4-1	TRBJ2-4	CASSQGLTREQYF	TGCGCCAGCAGCCAGGGACTAACGAGGGAGCAGTACTTC
few	TRBD2	TRBV7-2	TRBJ2-1	CASSDPPGGEQFF	TGTGCCAGCAGCGACCCCCCGGGGGGTGAGCAGTTCTTC
.	.	TRBV7-9	TRBJ2-7	CASSREQGTYEQYF	TGTGCCAGCAGCCGCGAACAGGGAACCTACGAGCAGTACTTC
.	TRBD2	TRBV27	TRBJ2-3	CASSFEVSGRAEQYF	TGTGCCAGCAGTTTCGAGGTTAGCGGGAGGGCCGAGCAGTATTTT